A selection of T cell receptor beta chains follows, all from one sample in a study of blood T cell repertoires in COVID-19. Data came from immunoSEQ multiplex PCR; TCRdb stores just in-frame clones and leaves some out. The sample carries over 250,000 clones, 75% to 95% recorded once. Input material: PBMCs or T cells enriched from blood (not recorded which). These receptors came from a woman aged 30 to 39 who had recovered from COVID-19. The CDR3 runs from the conserved cysteine through the conserved F or W. A D gene is named only where the DNA matches it firmly. Clone sizes are given selectively: once, few, many, or a class where the clone is expanded.

j_call v_call clone_size d_call cdr3_aa cdr3_nt
TRBJ2-7 TRBV4-1 . . CASSQGRDEQYF TGCGCCAGCAGCCAGGGTCGGGACGAGCAGTACTTC
TRBJ2-2 TRBV28 . . CAVPEDTANTGELFF TGTGCCGTCCCCGAGGACACTGCGAACACCGGGGAGCTGTTTTTT
TRBJ1-1 TRBV6-2/TRBV6-3 . . CASSVPRETAFF TGTGCCAGCAGCGTCCCTCGGGAAACGGCTTTCTTT
TRBJ2-7 TRBV5-1 . . CASSLRQSTYEQYF TGCGCCAGCAGCCTAAGACAGTCTACCTACGAGCAGTACTTC
TRBJ1-5 TRBV28 . . CASGSNGVGLSNQPQHF TGTGCCAGCGGCTCGAACGGGGTGGGTTTGAGCAATCAGCCCCAGCATTTT
TRBJ2-2 TRBV27 . . CASSYLRETGELFF TGTGCCAGCAGCTACCTGAGGGAAACCGGGGAGCTGTTTTTT
TRBJ2-1 TRBV3-1/TRBV3-2 . TRBD2 CASSQGTSGVYYNEQFF TGTGCCAGCAGCCAGGGAACTAGCGGGGTTTACTACAATGAGCAGTTCTTC
TRBJ1-4 TRBV20-1 . . CSARWDTMSVF TGCAGTGCTCGATGGGACACAATGAGTGTTTTT
TRBJ1-2 TRBV10-3 . TRBD1 CAISPGTGFGYTF TGTGCCATCAGTCCCGGGACAGGGTTTGGCTACACCTTC
TRBJ1-6 TRBV28 . . CASSLAQISPLHF TGTGCCAGCAGTTTGGCCCAGATTTCACCCCTCCACTTT
TRBJ1-5 TRBV7-9 . TRBD1 CASSSNGQGAQPQHF TGTGCCAGCAGCTCAAATGGACAGGGGGCTCAGCCCCAGCATTTT
TRBJ2-1 TRBV6-5 . . CASSYSISPDEQFF TGTGCCAGCAGTTACTCGATTTCACCGGATGAGCAGTTCTTC
TRBJ2-5 TRBV6-2/TRBV6-3 . . CASSYGREETQYF TGTGCCAGCAGTTACGGCAGGGAAGAGACCCAGTACTTC
TRBJ2-7 TRBV9 . TRBD2 CASSLHPNSGTYEQYF TGTGCCAGCAGCCTTCACCCCAACAGCGGGACCTACGAGCAGTACTTC
TRBJ2-1 TRBV24-1 . TRBD2 CATSDLNSGLGYGNEQFF TGTGCCACCAGTGATTTGAATAGCGGGTTAGGGTATGGCAATGAGCAGTTCTTC
TRBJ2-2 TRBV24-1 few TRBD1 CATSDPDRGLTGELFF TGTGCCACCAGTGACCCGGACAGGGGGCTCACCGGGGAGCTGTTTTTT
TRBJ1-2 TRBV29-1 . TRBD1 CSVMGQSNYGYTF TGCAGCGTGATGGGACAGTCTAACTATGGCTACACCTTC
TRBJ2-7 TRBV19 once . CASSAFLGGSYEQYF TGTGCCAGTAGTGCCTTCTTAGGGGGCTCCTACGAGCAGTACTTC
TRBJ1-2 TRBV28 few . CASTSRLGYGYTF TGTGCCAGCACGTCCAGGCTGGGCTATGGCTACACCTTC
TRBJ2-1 TRBV7-2 . . CASSLTRSRAYNEQFF TGTGCCAGCAGCTTAACCCGGAGCAGGGCCTACAATGAGCAGTTCTTC
TRBJ2-2 TRBV7-2 . . CASSLDGYPNRRELFF TGTGCCAGCAGCTTAGACGGCTACCCGAACAGGAGGGAGCTGTTTTTT
TRBJ2-3 TRBV4-3 . TRBD2 CASSRLAGYTDTQYF TGCGCCAGCAGTCGACTAGCGGGATACACAGATACGCAGTATTTT
TRBJ2-4 TRBV11-2 . . CASSLGNLATKRNIQYF TGTGCCAGCAGCTTAGGGAACCTAGCGACAAAAAGAAACATTCAGTACTTC
TRBJ2-1 TRBV5-8 . TRBD1 CASSPWTGGKYNEQFF TGTGCCAGCAGCCCCTGGACAGGGGGAAAGTACAATGAGCAGTTCTTC
TRBJ1-2 TRBV28 . . CASSSGTLHYGYTF TGTGCCAGCAGTTCAGGGACATTGCACTACGGCTACACCTTC
TRBJ1-2 TRBV4-3 . . CASSQTGSTDGYTF TGCGCCAGCAGCCAAACAGGCTCCACTGATGGCTACACCTTC
TRBJ1-1 TRBV18 . TRBD1 CASSPRTGLPEAFF TGTGCCAGCTCACCGCGGACAGGGTTGCCTGAAGCTTTCTTT
TRBJ1-2 TRBV10-2 . TRBD1 CAINEAGFQGAKGGYTF TGCGCCATCAACGAAGCCGGATTTCAGGGGGCTAAGGGTGGCTACACCTTC
TRBJ1-5 TRBV30 . . CAWSPEGNQPQHF TGTGCCTGGAGTCCTGAGGGCAATCAGCCCCAGCATTTT
TRBJ2-2 TRBV15 . TRBD2 CATSRELPGAGAGELFF TGTGCCACCAGCAGAGAGTTGCCCGGGGCGGGAGCCGGGGAGCTGTTTTTT
TRBJ2-3 TRBV12-3/TRBV12-4 . . CASSSGDTQYF TGTGCCAGCAGTTCAGGGGATACGCAGTATTTT
TRBJ2-1 TRBV11-3 . TRBD1 CASSFSTGGPINEQFF TGTGCCAGCAGCTTCTCGACAGGGGGGCCGATCAATGAGCAGTTCTTC
TRBJ1-4 TRBV10-3 . TRBD1 CAISETIQGGNEKLFF TGTGCCATCAGTGAGACCATACAGGGGGGTAATGAAAAACTGTTTTTT
TRBJ1-5 TRBV25-1 once . CASSDAGGSYNQPQHF TGTGCCAGCAGTGATGCGGGGGGCAGTTATAATCAGCCCCAGCATTTT
TRBJ2-1 TRBV7-8 . . CASRETGTRYNEQFF TGTGCCAGCAGGGAAACCGGGACTCGCTACAATGAGCAGTTCTTC
TRBJ2-1 TRBV9 . TRBD1 CASTPTMGQGAGEQFF TGTGCCAGCACCCCGACCATGGGACAGGGGGCAGGGGAGCAGTTCTTC
TRBJ1-1 TRBV6-5 . TRBD1 CASMGQRDTEAFF TGTGCCAGCATGGGACAGAGAGACACTGAAGCTTTCTTT
TRBJ2-2 TRBV3-1/TRBV3-2 . . CASSQVSSTGELFF TGTGCCAGCAGCCAAGTGTCTTCCACCGGGGAGCTGTTTTTT
TRBJ2-7 TRBV28 few . CASSRTRRRPDYEQYF TGTGCCAGCAGTCGAACGCGGAGGAGGCCCGACTACGAGCAGTACTTC
TRBJ2-1 TRBV4-1 . . CASSPILARSSYNEQFF TGCGCCAGCAGCCCCATACTAGCACGGAGCTCCTACAATGAGCAGTTCTTC
TRBJ2-3 TRBV18 . TRBD2 CASSPYGGSTDTQYF TGTGCCAGCTCACCTTACGGGGGGAGCACAGATACGCAGTATTTT
TRBJ1-5 TRBV2 . TRBD1 CASSGDRGIGNQPQHF TGTGCCAGCAGCGGGGACAGGGGGATAGGCAATCAGCCCCAGCATTTT
TRBJ1-3 TRBV19 . TRBD1 CASSTPGQGSGNTIYF TGTGCCAGTAGTACCCCCGGACAGGGCTCTGGAAACACCATATATTTT
TRBJ1-2 TRBV28 . . CASSLYGQRRGYTF TGTGCCAGCAGTTTATACGGACAACGGCGAGGCTACACCTTC
TRBJ2-2 TRBV19 . TRBD2 CASSIRDYRNTGELFF TGTGCCAGTAGTATAAGGGACTACCGGAACACCGGGGAGCTGTTTTTT
TRBJ2-3 TRBV13 . . CASSRDQRSDTQYF TGTGCCAGCAGCCGGGATCAGCGGTCAGATACGCAGTATTTT
TRBJ1-2 TRBV19 . . CASSPTGNYGYTF TGTGCCAGTAGTCCCACAGGGAACTATGGCTACACCTTC
TRBJ2-2 TRBV10-1 . . CASRWLRGVDTGELFF TGCGCCAGCAGATGGTTACGGGGAGTGGACACCGGGGAGCTGTTTTTT
TRBJ2-7 TRBV7-9 . . CASSANSYEQYF TGTGCCAGCAGCGCAAACAGTTACGAGCAGTACTTC
TRBJ2-2 TRBV7-9 . TRBD2 CASSRTGERGNTGELFF TGTGCCAGCAGCCGCACCGGGGAGCGGGGCAACACCGGGGAGCTGTTTTTT
TRBJ2-1 TRBV27 . TRBD2 CASSTSGGIYNEQFF TGTGCCAGCAGTACCAGCGGGGGGATCTACAATGAGCAGTTCTTC
TRBJ1-2 TRBV29-1 . TRBD1 CSVTTGVNYGYTF TGCAGCGTTACGACAGGGGTTAACTATGGCTACACCTTC